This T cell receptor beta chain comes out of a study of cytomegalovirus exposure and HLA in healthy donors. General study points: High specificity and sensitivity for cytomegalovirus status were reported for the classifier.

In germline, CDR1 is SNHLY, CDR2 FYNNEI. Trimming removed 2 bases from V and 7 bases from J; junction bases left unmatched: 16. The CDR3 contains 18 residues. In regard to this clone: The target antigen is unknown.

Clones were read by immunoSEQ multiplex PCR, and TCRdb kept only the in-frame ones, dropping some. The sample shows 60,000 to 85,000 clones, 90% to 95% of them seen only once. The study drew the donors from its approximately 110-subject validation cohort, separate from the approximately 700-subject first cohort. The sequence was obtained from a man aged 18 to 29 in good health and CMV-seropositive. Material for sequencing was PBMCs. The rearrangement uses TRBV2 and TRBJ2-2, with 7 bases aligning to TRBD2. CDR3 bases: TGTGCCAGCAGTGAACTGGGCGGGAGCGGCGTGGGGGACGGGGAGCTGTTTTTT. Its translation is CASSELGGSGVGDGELFF. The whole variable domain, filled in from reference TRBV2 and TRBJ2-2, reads EPEVTQTPSHQVTQMGQEVILRCVPISNHLYFYWYRQILGQKVEFLVSFYNNEISEKSEIFDDQFSVERPDGSNFTLKIRSTKLEDSAMYFCASSELGGSGVGDGELFFGEGSRLTVL.